This TCR beta chain came from a study of CD8+ T cells in alopecia areata. Study in general: It was oral tofacitinib, at 5 to 10 mg twice daily, that treated patients received. The duration of tofacitinib was 6 to 18 months, with 6 months off drug afterward.

General observations from the study: Clonality in lesional scalp, especially alopecia totalis/universalis, exceeded that of normal scalp.

Patients with alopecia areata provided lesional scalp punch biopsies as well as peripheral blood. CDR3 size: 11 residues. Germline V gene sequence: CDR1 ENHRY, CDR2 SYGVKD. The V and J ends lost 10 bases and 4 bases respectively, with 9 bases between them. Reverse transcription of extracted RNA yielded cDNA, which provided the sequencing template. Clones were sequenced by immunoSEQ multiplex PCR, and TCRdb holds only the in-frame ones, with some missing. There are 75,000 to 100,000 clones in the sample; roughly two fifths occur only once, and approximately 1.5% lies in the top ten. This clone has just a few counts. The antigen is not known.

This TCR was sampled from a human donor with alopecia areata. Sequencing input: CD4+ T cells sorted from blood. J is TRBJ2-3 and V is TRBV10-3; weak D call: TRBD2 (6 bases). Written as DNA, the CDR3 is TGTGCCACCGCTAGCGCAGATACGCAGTATTTT. Amino acid sequence: CATASADTQYF.